The TCR beta chain under discussion was sequenced for a study of OX40 agonist ivuxolimab in advanced cancers. At the level of the whole study: The costimulatory receptor OX40 (CD134) was targeted by ivuxolimab, a fully human IgG2 agonistic monoclonal antibody. Partial responses occurred in three dose-escalation patients: two with cutaneous melanoma and one with hepatocellular carcinoma. Peripheral TCRbeta sequencing aimed to test whether ivuxolimab altered TCR sequence diversity and caused clonal T-cell expansion. Prior anti-PD-1, anti-PD-L1 or anti-CTLA-4 therapy was permitted, and checkpoint inhibitors had been received by approximately 39% of dose-escalation patients. Of the roughly 52 dose-escalation patients, hepatocellular carcinoma was present in 19, melanoma in roughly 15, renal cell carcinoma in 9 and head and neck cancer in 9. In the dose-escalation cohort, 65% to 85% of patients were male, and the mean age was roughly 60 years with a range of about 20 to 79. Intravenous ivuxolimab was administered to patients every 2 weeks at six dose levels: 0.01, 0.1, 0.3, 1.5, 3 and 10 mg/kg. The paper covers the monotherapy dose-escalation part of the phase I ivuxolimab trial, which included N of about 50 patients.

The trial excluded patients who had a history of autoimmune disease or who were on systemic immunosuppression. Peripheral blood for TCR sequencing was collected from all dose cohorts at baseline, on cycle 4 day 1, and on cycle 7 day 1. The samples were taken from a phase I, first-in-human, multicenter, open-label dose-escalation trial of ivuxolimab. The trial enrolled adults with locally advanced or metastatic head and neck squamous cell, hepatocellular, melanoma or renal cell carcinoma. Before TCR sequencing, CD4+ and CD8+ T cells were separately sorted from peripheral blood. The paper's findings and limits, for the study overall: Partial responders in the 0.1-3.0 mg/kg groups had among the lowest normalized peripheral clonal expansion, especially among CD8+ T cells. Antigen specificity was not determined for the clonally expanded peripheral T cells. Low levels of normalized T-cell clonal expansion were also seen in some patients who did not respond. After ivuxolimab, more expanded clones were found on average in CD8+ T cells than in CD4+ T cells. At doses from 0.1 to 3.0 mg/kg, clonal expansion was seen in both CD4+ and CD8+ blood T cells between baseline and week 6.

For sequencing of the TCRbeta CDR3 region, genomic DNA was extracted from the sorted cells. The immunoSEQ Assay was used for sequencing of TCRbeta CDR3 regions. TCRdb provides this immuneACCESS table in a form limited to in-frame rearrangements. Some clones are lacking; in checked studies, under half of them reflect an unresolved V gene, and why the rest are absent is not known. Counted in this sample were around 67,000 clones; 80% to 85% of them appeared once. The ten largest clones represent roughly 7.9% of the sample. Regarding this clone: The target of this receptor is not known. It has no much larger one-base neighbor in the sample; base qualities were not kept.

This TCR was recovered from an adult with an advanced solid tumor such as melanoma, head and neck, liver or kidney cancer. This material consisted of CD4+ or CD8+ T cells sorted from blood, taken in a trial of the OX40 agonist ivuxolimab.

The bases read TGCGCCAGCAGCCATACGGACAGGGAGTACAATGAGCAGTTCTTC. It specifies CASSHTDREYNEQFF. The rearranged chain carries TRBV4-1 and TRBJ2-1, and TRBD1 aligns with 8 junction nucleotides. Reading the germline V gene gives CDR1 MGHRA and CDR2 YSYEKL. Trimming takes 3 bases off V and 4 bases off J; junction bases not matched to a gene: 5. The CDR3 spans 15 residues, from the cysteine through the phenylalanine. This entry keeps only the CDR3 DNA: 45 bases, framed from base 1.